The T cell receptor (beta chain) under discussion was sequenced for a study of T cell clones after liver transplantation (dated by TCRdb to about 2019). About the full investigation: Samples were obtained from ITN030ST, a randomized trial in which withdrawal of immunosuppression was attempted within 2 years of liver transplantation. Donor-reactive T cell clones were identified by TCRbeta sequencing after a pre-transplant mixed lymphocyte reaction and then tracked in post-transplant blood. Third party-reactive TCRbeta sequences from pre-transplant MLRs were also identified as an antigen-independent comparator for donor-reactive sequences. Three of the eight recipients were HCV-positive; the others were transplanted for non-autoimmune, non-viral indications. Subjects received no induction therapy and standard immunosuppression until randomization at 12-24 months post-transplant. Tolerance meant complete immunosuppression withdrawal for at least one year without liver enzymes rising beyond twice the upper limit of normal. Blood samples were collected pre-transplant, pre-randomization before withdrawal, and post-randomization after either complete withdrawal or failed withdrawal. The study cohort included 8 liver transplant recipients, of whom 3 were classified as tolerant and 5 as non-tolerant. Paper-wide results and their limitations: Without allograft tissue specimens, donor-reactive T cells may have migrated into the graft rather than being deleted. Conclusions were preliminary, limited by small, heterogeneous patient numbers and non-standardized post-transplant time points. Donor-reactive sequences declined more than third party-reactive ones, suggesting partial antigen-specific deletion unrelated to withdrawal success. In most of the 8 subjects, regardless of tolerance or HCV status, circulating donor-reactive CD4 TCRbeta sequences dropped significantly post-transplant. Low numbers of available donor cells limited the measurable donor-reactive repertoire in two subjects. After accounting for repertoire turnover, donor-reactive detection was significantly reduced in 7 of 8 subjects for CD4 and 8 of 8 for CD8.

Frozen genomic DNA underwent high-throughput TCRbeta CDR3 sequencing by immunoSEQ, including PCR amplification, mapping, bias correction and internal controls. The original pipeline was this. Productive rearrangements were kept, and unique TCRbeta sequences were defined by CDR3 nucleotide sequence plus V and J gene. A sequence counted as donor-reactive only if the sequence showed at least 5-fold expansion in CFSE-low cells compared with unstimulated pre-transplant cells and had a frequency of at least 0.01%. To ensure at least 90% detection power, minimum frequency thresholds were set for each subject based on that subject's lowest-template unstimulated sample. Jensen-Shannon divergence between the top 1000 TCRbeta sequences after and before transplant was used to measure repertoire turnover. Changes in detection of donor-reactive sequences were tested with two-sided Fisher's exact tests. TCRdb's version of the immuneACCESS table is confined to in-frame rearrangements and falls short of the full clone set. An unresolved V gene accounts for under half of the shortfall where checked; the remainder is of unknown origin. V, J and clone size reflect that table, while D and trimming were determined from the DNA. The sample table records roughly 80,000 clones; 83% of these occur just once. Of the sample, over 2.5% falls within the top ten clones.

Comment on this clone: The clone's antigen remains unknown. No much larger clone exists at a distance of one base, and base qualities are not known.

Thawed unstimulated PBMCs were stained for CD3, CD4 and CD8 and FACS-sorted into CD3+CD4+ and CD3+CD8+ populations. All 8 studied subjects were randomized to withdrawal of immunosuppression. The Qiagen DNeasy Blood and Tissue Kit was used to isolate genomic DNA. This specimen consisted of CD4+ T cells from blood, obtained at the 22-month timepoint. The sequence came from a human patient who received a liver transplant. Post transplant, some T cells may arise from the graft donor.

The DNA sequence is as follows: TGTGCCAGCAGCGACCACGTTACCGCGAACACCGGGGAGCTGTTTTTT. Its translation is CASSDHVTANTGELFF. This receptor chain uses TRBV7-3 and TRBJ2-2; no D gene call is confident. V drops 5 bases and J drops 0 bases, leaving 13 bases in between. The CDR3 covers 16 residues, taking in both the cysteine and the phenylalanine. Just the 48-base CDR3 DNA is kept, in frame starting at base 1. The germline V gene encodes CDR1 SGHTA and CDR2 FQGTGA.